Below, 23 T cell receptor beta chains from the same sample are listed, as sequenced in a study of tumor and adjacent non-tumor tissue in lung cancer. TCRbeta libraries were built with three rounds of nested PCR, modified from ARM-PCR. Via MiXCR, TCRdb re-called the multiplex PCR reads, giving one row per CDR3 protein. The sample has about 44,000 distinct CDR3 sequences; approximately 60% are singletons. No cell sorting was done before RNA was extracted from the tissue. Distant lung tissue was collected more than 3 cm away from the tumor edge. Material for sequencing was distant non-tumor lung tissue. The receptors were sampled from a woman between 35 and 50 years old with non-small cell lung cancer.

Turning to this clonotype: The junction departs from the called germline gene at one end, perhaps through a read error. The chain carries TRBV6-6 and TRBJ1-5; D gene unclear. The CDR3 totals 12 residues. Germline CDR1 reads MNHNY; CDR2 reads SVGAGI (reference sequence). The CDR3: CASSNSPQPQHF. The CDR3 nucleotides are TGTGCTAGCAGTAACTCGCCTCAGCCCCAGCATTTT.

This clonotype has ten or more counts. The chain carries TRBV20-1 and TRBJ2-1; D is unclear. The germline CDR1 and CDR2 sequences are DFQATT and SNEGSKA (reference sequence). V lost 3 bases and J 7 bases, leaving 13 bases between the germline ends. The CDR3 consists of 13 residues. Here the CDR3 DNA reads TGCAGTGCTAGTGGACCTCACGGGAATGAGCAGTTCTTC. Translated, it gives CSASGPHGNEQFF.

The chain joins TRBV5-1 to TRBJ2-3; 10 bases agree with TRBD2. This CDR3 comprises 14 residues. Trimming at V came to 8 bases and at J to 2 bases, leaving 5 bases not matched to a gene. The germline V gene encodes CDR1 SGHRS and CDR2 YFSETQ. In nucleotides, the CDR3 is TGCGCCAGAAGCGGGGGGGGACCCACAGATACGCAGTATTTT. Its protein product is CARSGGGPTDTQYF.

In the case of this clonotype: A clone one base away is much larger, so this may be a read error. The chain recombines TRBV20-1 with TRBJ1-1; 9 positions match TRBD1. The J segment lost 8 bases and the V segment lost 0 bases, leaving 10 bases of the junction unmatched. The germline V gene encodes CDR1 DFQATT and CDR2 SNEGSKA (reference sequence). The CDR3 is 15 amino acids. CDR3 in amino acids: CSAREQGAQTWEAFF. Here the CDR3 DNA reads TGCAGTGCTAGAGAACAGGGGGCTCAGACTTGGGAAGCTTTCTTT.

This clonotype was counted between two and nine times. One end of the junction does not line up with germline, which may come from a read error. CDR3: CASSLDAGRNADTQYF. In DNA form, the CDR3 reads TGCGCCAGCAGCTTGGATGCGGGGCGGAACGCAGATACGCAGTACTTT. The chain joins TRBV5-1 to TRBJ2-3; D might be TRBD2 (6 bases). CDR1 SGHRS and CDR2 YFSETQ come from the germline V gene. CDR3 length: 16 residues.

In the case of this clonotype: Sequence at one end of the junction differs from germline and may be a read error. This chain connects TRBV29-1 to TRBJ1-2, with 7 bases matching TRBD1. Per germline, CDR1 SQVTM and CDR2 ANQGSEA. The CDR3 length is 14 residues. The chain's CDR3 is CSVQTQQGNYGYAF. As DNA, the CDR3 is TGCAGTGTTCAAACCCAACAGGGGAACTATGGCTACGCCTTC.

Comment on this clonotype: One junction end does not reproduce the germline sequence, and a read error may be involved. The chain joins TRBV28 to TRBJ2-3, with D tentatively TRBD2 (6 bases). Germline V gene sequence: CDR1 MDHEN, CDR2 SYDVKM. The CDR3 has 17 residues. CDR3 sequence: CTSSFKEAGLDADTQYF. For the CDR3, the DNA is TGTACCAGCAGCTTCAAAGAAGCGGGTCTTGACGCAGATACGCAGTATTTT.

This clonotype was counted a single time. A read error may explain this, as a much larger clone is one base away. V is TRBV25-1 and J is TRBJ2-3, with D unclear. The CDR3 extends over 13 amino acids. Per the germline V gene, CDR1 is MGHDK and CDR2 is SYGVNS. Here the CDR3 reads CANSDSEQSTQYF. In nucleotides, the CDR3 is TGTGCCAACAGTGACTCGGAGCAAAGTACGCAGTATTTT.

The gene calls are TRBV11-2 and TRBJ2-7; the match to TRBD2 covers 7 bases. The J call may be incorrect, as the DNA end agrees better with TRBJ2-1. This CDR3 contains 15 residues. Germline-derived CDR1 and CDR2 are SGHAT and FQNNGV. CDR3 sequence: CASSSRNLAEDEQFF. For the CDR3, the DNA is TGTGCCAGCAGCTCCCGGAACCTAGCGGAGGACGAGCAGTTCTTC.

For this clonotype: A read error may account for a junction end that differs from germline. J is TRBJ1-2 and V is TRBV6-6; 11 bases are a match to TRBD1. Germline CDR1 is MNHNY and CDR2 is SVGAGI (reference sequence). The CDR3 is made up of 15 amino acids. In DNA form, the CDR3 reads TGTGCCAGCAATTACTTTGGGACAGGGGGATATGGCTACACCTTC. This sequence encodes CASNYFGTGGYGYTF.

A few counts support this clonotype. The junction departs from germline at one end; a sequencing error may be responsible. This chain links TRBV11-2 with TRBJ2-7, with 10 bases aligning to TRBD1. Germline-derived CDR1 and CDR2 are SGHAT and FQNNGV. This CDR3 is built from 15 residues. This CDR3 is CASCMGTGVQYEQYF. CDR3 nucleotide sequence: TGTGCCAGCTGCATGGGGACAGGGGTACAGTACGAACAGTACTTC.

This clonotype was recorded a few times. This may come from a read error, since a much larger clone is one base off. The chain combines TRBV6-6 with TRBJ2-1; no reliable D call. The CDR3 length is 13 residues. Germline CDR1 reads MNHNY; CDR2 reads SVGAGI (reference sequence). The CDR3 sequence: CVSRVGSYNEQFF. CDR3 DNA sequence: TGTGTCAGCCGCGTCGGATCATACAATGAGCAGTTCTTC.

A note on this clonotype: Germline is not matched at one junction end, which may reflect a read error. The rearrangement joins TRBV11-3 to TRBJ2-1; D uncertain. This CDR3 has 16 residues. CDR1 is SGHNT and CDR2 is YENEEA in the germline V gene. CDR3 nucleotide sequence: TGTGCTAGCAGCCCAAGATCTAGGAGCTCCTACAATGAGCAGCTCTTC. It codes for CASSPRSRSSYNEQLF.

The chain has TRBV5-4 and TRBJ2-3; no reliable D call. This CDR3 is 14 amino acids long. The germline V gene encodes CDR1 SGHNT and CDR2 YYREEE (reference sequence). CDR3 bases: TGTGTCAACAGCTCTTTATATAGCACAGATACGCAGTATTTT. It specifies CVNSSLYSTDTQYF.

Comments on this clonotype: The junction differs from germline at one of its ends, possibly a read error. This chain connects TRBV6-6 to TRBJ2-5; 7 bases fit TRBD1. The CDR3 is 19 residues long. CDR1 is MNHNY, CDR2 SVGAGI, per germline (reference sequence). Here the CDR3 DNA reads TGTTCCAGCAGTTACGGCAGACTAAGGCAGGGGGTAATGGTAGAGACCCAGTACTTC. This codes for CSSSYGRLRQGVMVETQYF.

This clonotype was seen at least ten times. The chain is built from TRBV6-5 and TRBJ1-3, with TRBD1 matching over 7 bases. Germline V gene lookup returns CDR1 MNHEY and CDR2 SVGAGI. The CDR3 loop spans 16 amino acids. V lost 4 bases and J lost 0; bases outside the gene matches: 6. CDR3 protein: CASSFRTGSSGNTIYF. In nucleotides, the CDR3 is TGTGCCAGCAGTTTTCGGACAGGAAGCTCTGGAAACACCATATATTTT.

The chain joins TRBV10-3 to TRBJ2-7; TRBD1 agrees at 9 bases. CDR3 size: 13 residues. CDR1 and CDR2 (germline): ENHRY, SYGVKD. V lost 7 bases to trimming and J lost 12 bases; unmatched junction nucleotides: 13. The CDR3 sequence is CAINPGQGYERYF. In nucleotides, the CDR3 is TGTGCCATCAACCCGGGACAGGGATACGAGAGGTACTTC.

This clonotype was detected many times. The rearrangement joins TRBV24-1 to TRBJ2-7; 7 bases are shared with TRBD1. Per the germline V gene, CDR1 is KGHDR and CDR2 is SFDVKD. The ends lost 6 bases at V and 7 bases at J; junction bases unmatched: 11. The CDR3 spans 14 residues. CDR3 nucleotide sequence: TGTGCCACCAGTCGCTCCGGGACAGTAGGAGAGCAGTACTTC. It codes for CATSRSGTVGEQYF.

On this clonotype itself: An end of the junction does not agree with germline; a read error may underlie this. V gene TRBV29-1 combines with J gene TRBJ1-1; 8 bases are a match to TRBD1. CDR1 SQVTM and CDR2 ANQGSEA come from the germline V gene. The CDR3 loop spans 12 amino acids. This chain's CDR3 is CSVDGQGARTFF. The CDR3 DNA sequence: TGTAGCGTTGACGGCCAGGGGGCGAGGACTTTCTTT.

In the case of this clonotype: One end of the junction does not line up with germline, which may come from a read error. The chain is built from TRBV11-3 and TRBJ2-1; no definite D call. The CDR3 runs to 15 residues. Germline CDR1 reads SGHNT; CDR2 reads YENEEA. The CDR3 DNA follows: TGCGCCAGCAGCTTACACTTCGGCCAAAACAATGAGCAGTTCTTC. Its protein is CASSLHFGQNNEQFF.

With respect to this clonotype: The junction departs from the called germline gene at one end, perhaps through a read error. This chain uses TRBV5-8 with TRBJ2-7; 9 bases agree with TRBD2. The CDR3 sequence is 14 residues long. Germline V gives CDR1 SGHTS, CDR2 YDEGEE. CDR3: CANSISGSSYEQYF. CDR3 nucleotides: TGTGCCAACAGCATTAGCGGGAGCTCCTACGAGCAGTACTTC.

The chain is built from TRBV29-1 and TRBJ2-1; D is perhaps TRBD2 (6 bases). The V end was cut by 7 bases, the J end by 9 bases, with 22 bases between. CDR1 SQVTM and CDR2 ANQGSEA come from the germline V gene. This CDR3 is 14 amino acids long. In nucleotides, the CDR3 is TGCAGCGGGCAGGTGTGGCGGGAATTCGGTGAGCAGTTCTTC. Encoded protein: CSGQVWREFGEQFF.

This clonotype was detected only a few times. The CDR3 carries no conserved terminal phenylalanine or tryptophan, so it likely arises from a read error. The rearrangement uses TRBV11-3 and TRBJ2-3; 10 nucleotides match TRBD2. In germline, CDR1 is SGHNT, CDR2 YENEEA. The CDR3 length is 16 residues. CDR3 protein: CASSSSGGAGTDTQYY. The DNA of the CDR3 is TGTGCAAGCAGCTCGAGCGGGGGGGCGGGCACAGATACGCAGTATTAT.